At least ten counts were recorded for the clone carrying this T cell receptor (beta chain). This sample is part of a study of CD8+CD57+ T cells in acquired aplastic anemia. Profiling that covered TCR beta VDJ and CDR3 relied on genomic DNA as its template. TCRdb re-called the reads through MiXCR, storing one row per CDR3 protein. The sample lists roughly 300,000 distinct CDR3 sequences, 50% to 70% occurring once. The germline V gene encodes CDR1 SNHLY and CDR2 FYNNEI. The CDR3 runs 15 residues. V was cut by 8 bases and J by 0 bases, with 16 bases left in between. The chain is built from TRBV2 and TRBJ1-1; D unclear. The sequenced material came from sorted CD4+, CD8+, or CD8+CD57+ T cells (not recorded which) from PBMCs. The TCR sequence derives from a human donor with severe aplastic anemia or a healthy control (not recorded which). The CDR3 nucleotides read TGTGCCAGCGGCCGGGCCATGATCTTGAACACTGAAGCTTTCTTT. Translated: CASGRAMILNTEAFF.